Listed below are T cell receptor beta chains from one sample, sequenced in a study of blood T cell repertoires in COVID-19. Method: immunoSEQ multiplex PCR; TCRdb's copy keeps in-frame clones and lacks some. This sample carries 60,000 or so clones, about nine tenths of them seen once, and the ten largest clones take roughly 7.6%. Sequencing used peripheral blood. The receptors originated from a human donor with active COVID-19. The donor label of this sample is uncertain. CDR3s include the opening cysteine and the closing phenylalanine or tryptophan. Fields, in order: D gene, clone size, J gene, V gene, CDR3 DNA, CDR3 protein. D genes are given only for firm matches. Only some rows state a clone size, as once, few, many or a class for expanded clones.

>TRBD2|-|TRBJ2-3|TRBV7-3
TGTGCCAGCAGCAGAGCGGGAGCTGGAGATACGCAGTATTTT
CASSRAGAGDTQYF
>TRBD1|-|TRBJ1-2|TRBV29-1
TGCAGCGTCTTACCCTTCCGGGACAGGGGCGGGGGCGATGGCTACACCTTC
CSVLPFRDRGGGDGYTF
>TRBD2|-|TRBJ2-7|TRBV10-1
TGCGCCAGAACCCCGAGGACTAGCGGGGGCTGGGACGAGCAGTACTTC
CARTPRTSGGWDEQYF
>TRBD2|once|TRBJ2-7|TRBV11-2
TGTGCCAGCAGCCGTACTAGCGGGGGGCCCGACGAGCAGTACTTC
CASSRTSGGPDEQYF
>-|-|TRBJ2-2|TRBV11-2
TGTGCCAGCAGCTTGGACAGAATAGGGGAGCTGTTTTTT
CASSLDRIGELFF
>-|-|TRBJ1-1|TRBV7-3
TGTGCCAGCAGCTTTGAGCTGAACACTGAAGCTTTCTTT
CASSFELNTEAFF
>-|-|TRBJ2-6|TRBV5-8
TGTGCCAGCAGCCGCGCGGTGGTATCAGGGGCCAACGTCCTGACTTTC
CASSRAVVSGANVLTF
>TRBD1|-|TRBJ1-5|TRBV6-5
TGTGCCAGCAGTCCGGGACAGGGAGGCAATCAGCCCCAGCATTTT
CASSPGQGGNQPQHF
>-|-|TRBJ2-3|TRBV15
TGTGCCACCAGGGCGGCCAAACTGTCTAGCACAGATACGCAGTATTTT
CATRAAKLSSTDTQYF
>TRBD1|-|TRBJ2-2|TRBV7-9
TGTGCCAGCAGCCCCCGGACAGGGGGCACCGGGGAGCTGTTTTTT
CASSPRTGGTGELFF
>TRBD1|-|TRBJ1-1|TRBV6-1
TGTGCCAGCAGTGAATACTATCTTAGTGAGGGGACAGGGGGGAAGAACACTGAAGCTTTCTTT
CASSEYYLSEGTGGKNTEAFF
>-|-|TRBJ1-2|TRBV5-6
TGTGCCAGCAGCTTGGTAGGGCGGGGGCTAGCTAACTATGGCTACACCTTC
CASSLVGRGLANYGYTF
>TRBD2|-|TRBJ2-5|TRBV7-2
TGTGCCAGCAGCTTCACCCGGATCGGGAGGGTCGGGGAGACCCAGTACTTC
CASSFTRIGRVGETQYF
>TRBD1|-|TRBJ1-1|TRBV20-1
TGCAGTGCTAGTGGGGACAGGGCGAACACTGAAGCTTTCTTT
CSASGDRANTEAFF
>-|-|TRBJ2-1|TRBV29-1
TGCAGCGTTGACGGGTCGGCGGGTGGCTCCTACAATGAGCAGTTCTTC
CSVDGSAGGSYNEQFF
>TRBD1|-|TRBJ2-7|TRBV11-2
TGTGCCAGCAGCCATGGGACAGGGATTTGGAGTTTCCTCTACGAGCAGTACTTC
CASSHGTGIWSFLYEQYF
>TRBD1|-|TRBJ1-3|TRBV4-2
TGTGCCAGCAGCCGAGACCGGGACAGCCACACCAGGAGCTCTGGAAACACCATATATTTT
CASSRDRDSHTRSSGNTIYF
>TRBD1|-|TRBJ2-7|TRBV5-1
TGCGCCAGCAGATATACCGGGACAGGGGGCTGGGAGCAGTACTTC
CASRYTGTGGWEQYF
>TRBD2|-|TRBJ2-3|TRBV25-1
TGTGCCAGCAGCGGGATCTTAGCGGGGGACCCAGATACGCAGTATTTT
CASSGILAGDPDTQYF
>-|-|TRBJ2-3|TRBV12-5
TGTGCTAGTGGTTCGAGCACAGATACGCAGTATTTT
CASGSSTDTQYF
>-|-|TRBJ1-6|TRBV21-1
TGTGCCAGCAGCGCCGCGGGGGGGGGCCCTCCGCCTAGCTCCTATAATTCACCCCTCCACTTT
CASSAAGGGPPPSSYNSPLHF
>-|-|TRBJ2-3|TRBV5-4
TGTGCCAGCAGCCCCCAACCGGGATTCCCCACAGATACGCAGTATTTT
CASSPQPGFPTDTQYF
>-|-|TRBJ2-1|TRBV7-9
TGTGCCAGCAGCTTTAAGTGGGAGCGGTACAATGAGCAGTTCTTC
CASSFKWERYNEQFF
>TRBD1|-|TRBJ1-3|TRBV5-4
TGTGCCAGCAGCCAGGGACAGGGCTTCCCTGGAAACACCATATATTTT
CASSQGQGFPGNTIYF
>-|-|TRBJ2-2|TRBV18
TGTGCCAGCTCACCATGGGAGAGACCGAACACCGGGGAGCTGTTTTTT
CASSPWERPNTGELFF
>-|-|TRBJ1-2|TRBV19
TGTGCCAGTAGTATAAGCCCGACAGGCGGGTATAACTATGGCTACACCTTC
CASSISPTGGYNYGYTF
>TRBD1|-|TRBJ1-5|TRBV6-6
TGTGCCAGCAGACAGGGGGGAAGCAATCAGCCCCAGCATTTT
CASRQGGSNQPQHF
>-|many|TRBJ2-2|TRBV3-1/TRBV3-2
TGTGCCAGCAGCCCCCTGGAGCCGAACCAGACCGGGGAGCTGTTTTTT
CASSPLEPNQTGELFF
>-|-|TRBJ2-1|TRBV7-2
TGTGCCAGCAGCTTAGCAGGGGAGGTCTCCTACAATGAGCAGTTCTTC
CASSLAGEVSYNEQFF
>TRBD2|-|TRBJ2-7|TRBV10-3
TGTGCCATCAGTGCCAGCGGGGGGGGTGGCTACGAGCAGTACTTC
CAISASGGGGYEQYF
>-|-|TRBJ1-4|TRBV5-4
TGTGCCAGCAGCTTGGACCCACCAGCAACTAATGAAAAACTGTTTTTT
CASSLDPPATNEKLFF
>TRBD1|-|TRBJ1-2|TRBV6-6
TGTGCCAGCAGTTACACTGGGACAGGGGGCGCCGAAGGCTACACCTTC
CASSYTGTGGAEGYTF
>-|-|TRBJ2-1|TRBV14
TGTGCCAGCAGCCCCTCCATCATGAGCTCCTACAATGAGCAGTTCTTC
CASSPSIMSSYNEQFF
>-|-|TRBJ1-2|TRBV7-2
TGTGCCAGCAGCCGATGGGGGGACTATGGCTACACCTTC
CASSRWGDYGYTF
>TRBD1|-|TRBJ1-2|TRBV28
TGTGCCAGCAGTACCCCCGGGACAGGGGGCCATGGCTACACCTTC
CASSTPGTGGHGYTF
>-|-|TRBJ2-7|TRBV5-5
TGTGCCAGCAGCCGACTAGGCCTCTCCTACGAGCAGTACTTC
CASSRLGLSYEQYF
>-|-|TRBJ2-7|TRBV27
TGTGCCAGCAGCCTGGACAGCTACGAGCAGTACTTC
CASSLDSYEQYF
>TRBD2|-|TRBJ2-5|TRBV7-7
TGTGCTAGCAGCGTTACTATGGGCGGGGGGGGAATCGAGACCCAGTACTTC
CASSVTMGGGGIETQYF
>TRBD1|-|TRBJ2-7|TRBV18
TGTGCCAGCTCACCACTTGGGACAGGAGGACTGGAGCAGTACTTC
CASSPLGTGGLEQYF
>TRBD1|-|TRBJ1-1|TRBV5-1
TGCGCCAGCAGCCCCTTACAGGGGGCTGGCACTGAAGCTTTCTTT
CASSPLQGAGTEAFF
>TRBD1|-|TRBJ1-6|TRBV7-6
TGTGCCAGCAGCTTAGTAGGGGGCGGTTCACCCCTCCACTTT
CASSLVGGGSPLHF
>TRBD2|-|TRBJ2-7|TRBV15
TGTGCCACCAGCAGCCCGCCTAGCGGGGGAGAGGACGAGCAGTACTTC
CATSSPPSGGEDEQYF
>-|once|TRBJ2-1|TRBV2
TGTGCCAGCAGTGAACTTAATGAGCAGTTCTTC
CASSELNEQFF
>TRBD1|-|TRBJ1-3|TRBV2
TGTGCCAGCAGTGTCGGGGGACAGTCCTCTGGAAACACCATATATTTT
CASSVGGQSSGNTIYF
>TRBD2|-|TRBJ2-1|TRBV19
TGTGCCAGTAGTATCATGGGCGGGGGTTACAATGAGCAGTTCTTC
CASSIMGGGYNEQFF
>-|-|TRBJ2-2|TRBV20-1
TGCAGTGCTAGTCAGGGGGGCGGGGAGCTGTTTTTT
CSASQGGGELFF
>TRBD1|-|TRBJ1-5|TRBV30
TGTGCCTGGAGTGCCGGTGACAGGGTGGTTGGCAATCAGCCCCAGCATTTT
CAWSAGDRVVGNQPQHF
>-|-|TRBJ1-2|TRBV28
TGTGCCAGCAGTCCAGACAGTAACTATGGCTACACCTTC
CASSPDSNYGYTF
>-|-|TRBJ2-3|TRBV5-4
TGTGCCAGCAGCTTGGTGGGGCTACCCAACACAGATACGCAGTATTTT
CASSLVGLPNTDTQYF
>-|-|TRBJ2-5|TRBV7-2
TGTGCCAGCAGCTTCGATCCCGGTGACCAGTACTTC
CASSFDPGDQYF
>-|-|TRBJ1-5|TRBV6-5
TGTGCCAGCGGGGCCCCTTTTGGGAATCAGCCCCAGCATTTT
CASGAPFGNQPQHF